These 27 T cell receptor beta chains were sequenced from one sample in a study of blood T cell repertoires in COVID-19. TCRdb's table, derived via immunoSEQ multiplex PCR, lists solely in-frame clones and lacks some. The sample shows around 130,000 clones, more than 80% of them seen only once. The sequencing sample was made of peripheral blood. The source is a human donor in a cohort sampled during active COVID-19.

The genes are TRBV12-3 or TRBV12-4 and TRBJ2-1; D is unclear. The CDR3 contains 13 residues. V lost 5 bases, J lost 4 bases, and 9 bases lay in between. CDR3 loop: CASSAYLYNEQFF. For the CDR3, the DNA is TGTGCCAGCAGTGCGTATCTGTACAATGAGCAGTTCTTC.

The rearrangement joins TRBV11-3 to TRBJ2-3, with D maybe TRBD1 (5 bases). The CDR3 contains 14 residues. Germline V gives CDR1 SGHNT, CDR2 YENEEA. V lost 2 bases, J lost 5 bases, and 11 bases lay in between. CDR3 sequence reads: CASSLQIQGDTQYF. The CDR3 DNA follows: TGTGCCAGCAGCTTACAGATTCAGGGAGATACGCAGTATTTT. Full variable domain (outside the CDR3, taken from reference TRBV11-3 and TRBJ2-3): EAGVVQSPRYKIIEKKQPVAFWCNPISGHNTLYWYLQNLGQGPELLIRYENEEAVDDSQLPKDRFSAERLKGVDSTLKIQPAELGDSAVYLCASSLQIQGDTQYFGPGTRLTVL.

The CDR3 protein is CASSYPTGGSNYGYTF. The CDR3 DNA reads as TGTGCCAGCAGTTACCCAACAGGGGGCTCTAACTATGGCTACACCTTC. V usage is TRBV28 and J usage is TRBJ1-2, with 9 bases identical to TRBD1. After removal of 4 bases from V and 0 bases from J, the junction contained 6 bases not matched to a gene. The CDR3 runs to 16 residues. Germline CDR1 is MDHEN and CDR2 is SYDVKM.

V gene TRBV5-1 combines with J gene TRBJ1-5; no clear D. With 0 bases removed from V and 8 bases from J, the gap between germline ends came to 12 bases. This CDR3 region has 14 residues. The germline V gene encodes CDR1 SGHRS and CDR2 YFSETQ. DNA for the CDR3: TGCGCCAGCAGCTTGGGCCCTAGTGGCGAGCCCCAGCATTTT. Translated: CASSLGPSGEPQHF.

This clone was detected once. The chain employs TRBV19 and TRBJ2-2; 8 nucleotides align to TRBD1. The CDR3 has 15 residues. Germline loops: CDR1 LNHDA, CDR2 SQIVND (reference sequence). V trimming: 8 bases; J trimming: 1 base; junction bases outside the gene matches: 6. The DNA of the CDR3 is TGTGCCAGTGCCCAACAGGGGGTGAACACCGGGGAGCTGTTTTTT. It yields the protein CASAQQGVNTGELFF.

The chain joins TRBV9 to TRBJ2-7; TRBD2 aligns across 11 bases. Germline-derived CDR1 and CDR2 are SGDLS and YYNGEE. This CDR3 has 14 amino acids. V gave up 6 bases and J gave up 3 bases; unmatched junction bases: 5. The CDR3 spells CASTELAGDYEQYV. The CDR3 DNA sequence: TGTGCCAGCACAGAACTAGCGGGAGACTACGAGCAGTACGTC.

This chain links TRBV19 with TRBJ2-7; 9 bases agree with TRBD1. CDR1 and CDR2 (germline): LNHDA, SQIVND (reference sequence). V gave up 5 bases and J gave up 3 bases; unmatched junction bases: 5. The CDR3 covers 14 residues. The CDR3 coding sequence is TGTGCCAGTAGTCCGACGACAGGGGGCTACGAGCAGTACTTC. Translated: CASSPTTGGYEQYF.

V is TRBV3-1 (or the pseudogene TRBV3-2) and J is TRBJ2-1; D is undetermined. CDR3 length equals 16 residues. Trimming removed 1 base at V and 0 bases at J, with 10 bases between. Germline V lookup: CDR1 LGHDT, CDR2 YNNKEL (reference sequence). The CDR3 reads CASSQVTHSSYNEQFF. The CDR3 DNA is TGTGCCAGCAGCCAAGTGACTCATAGCTCCTACAATGAGCAGTTCTTC.

The genes are TRBV2 and TRBJ1-1; TRBD1 aligns across 7 bases. Trimming removed 6 bases from V and 0 bases from J; junction bases left unmatched: 4. This CDR3 spans 14 amino acids. Germline assignment: CDR1 SNHLY and CDR2 FYNNEI. The CDR3, as DNA: TGTGCCAGCAGAGCAACAGGGGTGAACACTGAAGCTTTCTTT. It encodes CASRATGVNTEAFF.

A single count supports this clone. The junction departs from germline at one end; a sequencing error may be responsible. The genes are TRBV7-7 and TRBJ2-5, with TRBD2 matching 14 bases. Germline V gene lookup returns CDR1 SSHAT and CDR2 FNYEAQ (reference sequence). CDR3 length equals 15 residues. The CDR3 coding sequence is TGTGCTAGCAGTACCCGGACTAGCGGGGGGGAGACCCAGTACTTC. Amino acids: CASSTRTSGGETQYF.

CDR3 DNA sequence: TGTGCCAGTAGTATAGGTAGGAGGGCGAATCAGCCCCAGCATTTT. The encoded protein is CASSIGRRANQPQHF. The chain employs TRBV19 and TRBJ1-5; the D is unclear. V lost 1 base, J lost 4 bases, and 11 bases lay in between. CDR1 is LNHDA, CDR2 SQIVND, per germline (reference sequence). The CDR3 consists of 15 residues.

DNA of the CDR3: TGTGCCAGCAGGAAAACAGCGAACACTGAAGCTTTCTTT. Translated: CASRKTANTEAFF. V is TRBV11-3 and J is TRBJ1-1; unclear D gene. The CDR3 contains 13 residues. Trimming took off 6 bases at V and 1 base at J, with 9 bases between the two ends. CDR1 and CDR2 (germline): SGHNT, YENEEA.

The chain employs TRBV6-6 and TRBJ2-7; 9 bases line up with TRBD1. The CDR3 sequence is 17 residues long. Per the germline V gene, CDR1 is MNHNY and CDR2 is SVGAGI (reference sequence). J was trimmed by 5 bases and V by 5 bases; bases with no gene match: 16. This CDR3 is CASSPRDSQGARNEQYF. Written as DNA, the CDR3 is TGTGCCAGCAGTCCCAGGGATTCACAGGGGGCGAGGAACGAGCAGTACTTC.

The rearrangement links TRBV4-3 to TRBJ2-1; no firm D call. Trimming took 5 bases from V and 0 from J, leaving 5 bases between them. Germline V lookup: CDR1 LGHNA, CDR2 YSLEER. This CDR3 spans 13 amino acids. CDR3 nucleotides: TGCGCCAGCAGCGAGTCCTCCTACAATGAGCAGTTCTTC. Amino acid sequence: CASSESSYNEQFF.

The V gene is TRBV14, the J gene TRBJ1-3, with a tentative D call TRBD1 (6 bases). With 2 bases removed from V and 7 bases from J, the gap between germline ends came to 6 bases. The CDR3 totals 12 residues. Germline assignment: CDR1 SGHDN and CDR2 FVKESK. CDR3 amino acids: CASSQQGNTIYF. The DNA for the CDR3 is TGTGCCAGCAGCCAACAGGGGAACACCATATATTTT.

The rearrangement links TRBV4-3 to TRBJ1-1; D possibly corresponds to TRBD1 (6 bases). The CDR3 is made up of 13 amino acids. CDR1 and CDR2 (germline): LGHNA, YSLEER. V was pared by 4 bases and J by 5 bases, with 11 bases between. The CDR3 DNA follows: TGCGCCAGCAGCCGCTTGACAGGTACTGAAGCTTTCTTT. It translates to CASSRLTGTEAFF.

This clone was seen once. The gene calls are TRBV6-5 and TRBJ2-7, with 9 bases matching TRBD1. Per the germline V gene, CDR1 is MNHEY and CDR2 is SVGAGI. V trimming: 6 bases; J trimming: 5 bases; junction bases outside the gene matches: 8. The CDR3 consists of 14 residues. CDR3 sequence: CASSPDRGPHEQYV. The CDR3 region has the DNA TGTGCCAGCAGCCCGGACAGGGGCCCCCACGAGCAGTACGTC.

The chain employs TRBV27 and TRBJ2-3; no reliable D call. The germline V gene has CDR1 MNHEY and CDR2 SMNVEV (reference sequence). With 5 bases removed from V and 0 bases from J, the gap between germline ends came to 15 bases. CDR3 length: 16 amino acids. The CDR3 bases are TGTGCCAGCAGTACCGCACTCACCCGTAGCACAGATACGCAGTATTTT. Its translation: CASSTALTRSTDTQYF.

The chain combines TRBV24-1 with TRBJ1-2, with D unresolved. V gave up 0 bases and J gave up 7 bases, with 11 bases separating them. CDR3 length: 14 amino acids. Germline V gene lookup returns CDR1 KGHDR and CDR2 SFDVKD. CDR3 region: CATSDLPGGSGYTF. The CDR3 nucleotides read TGTGCCACCAGTGATTTGCCGGGAGGGAGTGGCTACACCTTC.

This clone was detected many times. The CDR3 loop is CATLDRGGPNTEAFF. In nucleotides, the CDR3 is TGTGCCACCCTGGACAGGGGAGGGCCCAACACTGAAGCTTTCTTT. The V call is TRBV19, the J call TRBJ1-1; 9 bases map to TRBD1. Germline loops: CDR1 LNHDA, CDR2 SQIVND (reference sequence). V trimming: 10 bases; J trimming: 2 bases; junction bases outside the gene matches: 11. This CDR3 has 15 residues.

The V and J genes are TRBV7-2 and TRBJ2-1; the D gene is possibly TRBD1 (7 bases). V lost 5 bases and J 10 bases, leaving 15 bases between the germline ends. The CDR3 has 13 amino acids. Germline V gene lookup returns CDR1 SGHTA and CDR2 FQGNSA. The CDR3 nucleotides read TGTGCCAGCAGCCCCGACAGGGCGGGAGAGCAGTTCTTC. This encodes CASSPDRAGEQFF.

This clone has just one count. The rearrangement joins TRBV24-1 to TRBJ1-1, with a tentative D call TRBD1 (6 bases). Trimming stripped 7 bases from V and 5 bases from J, with 7 bases between. The CDR3 runs 11 residues. Germline CDR1 reads KGHDR; CDR2 reads SFDVKD. CDR3 sequence: CATRGGTEAFF. CDR3 bases: TGTGCCACCAGAGGGGGTACTGAAGCTTTCTTT.

The CDR3 reads CASSRATNQPQHF. The CDR3 DNA follows: TGTGCCAGCTCACGCGCCACGAATCAGCCCCAGCATTTT. V gene TRBV18 combines with J gene TRBJ1-5; D call uncertain. Germline V gene lookup returns CDR1 KGHSH and CDR2 LQKENI. This CDR3 contains 13 residues. Trimming pared 4 bases from V and 4 bases from J, leaving 8 bases between.

The chain's CDR3 is CASSVGGLGTQYF. In DNA form, the CDR3 reads TGTGCCAGCAGCGTAGGGGGGCTCGGTACGCAGTATTTT. The chain links TRBV9 to TRBJ2-3, with D possibly matching TRBD1 (6 bases). The germline gives CDR1 SGDLS, CDR2 YYNGEE. V lost 0 bases to trimming and J lost 8 bases, with 10 bases between them. The CDR3 has 13 amino acids.

The CDR3 region has the DNA TGTGCCTTCGAACCGGGACAGGGGCCCTACGAGCAGTACTTC. It specifies CAFEPGQGPYEQYF. The chain couples TRBV24-1 to TRBJ2-7; TRBD1 matches 10 bases. CDR1 and CDR2 from the germline V gene are KGHDR and SFDVKD. This CDR3 contains 14 residues. The V segment lost 12 bases and the J segment 2 bases; nucleotides outside the gene matches: 9.

The J gene is TRBJ1-2, the V gene TRBV18, with 8 bases identical to TRBD1. The CDR3 runs 16 residues. Germline V lookup: CDR1 KGHSH, CDR2 LQKENI. V shed 2 bases and J 8 bases; nucleotides not matched to a gene: 13. CDR3 sequence reads: CASSPMSNRGREGYTF. CDR3 DNA sequence: TGTGCCAGCTCACCAATGTCAAACAGGGGGAGAGAGGGCTACACCTTC.

The genes are TRBV6-6 and TRBJ1-2; possibly TRBD1 for D (6 bases). V was shortened by 2 bases and J by 3 bases, with 13 bases between the two germline ends. The CDR3 consists of 15 residues. Germline V gene lookup returns CDR1 MNHNY and CDR2 SVGAGI (reference sequence). CDR3 DNA sequence: TGTGCCAGCAGTTACCGACAGGACGGGTACTATGGCTACACCTTC. The encoded protein is CASSYRQDGYYGYTF.